These T cell receptor beta chains were read from a single sample in a study of T cell responses to AZD1222 COVID-19 vaccine. Libraries were prepared by immunoSEQ multiplex PCR; TCRdb keeps only in-frame clonotypes and omits some of them. The sample consists of about 170,000 clones, around 88% of them appearing once. This sample comprised peripheral blood, obtained 28 days after the second AZD1222 dose. The receptors originated from an adult who received the AZD1222 COVID-19 vaccine. Each CDR3 is given with its conserved first and last residue. D genes are given only for firm matches.

J gene	V gene	D gene	CDR3 protein	CDR3 DNA
TRBJ1-3	TRBV7-9	.	CASSLTDTIYF	TGTGCCAGCAGCTTAACGGACACCATATATTTT
TRBJ2-5	TRBV5-5	.	CASSSRGEETQYF	TGTGCCAGCAGCTCGCGCGGGGAAGAGACCCAGTACTTC
TRBJ2-2	TRBV29-1	TRBD1	CSGRTGGRTGELFF	TGCAGCGGACGGACAGGGGGTAGGACCGGGGAGCTGTTTTTT
TRBJ1-2	TRBV6-5	TRBD1	CASRGQSGYTF	TGTGCCAGCAGGGGACAGTCTGGCTACACCTTC
TRBJ1-1	TRBV6-5	.	CASIDIGGQSEAFF	TGTGCCAGCATCGACATAGGGGGGCAATCGGAAGCTTTCTTT
TRBJ2-7	TRBV18	.	CASSPPSYYEQYF	TGTGCCAGCTCACCACCAAGTTACTACGAGCAGTACTTC
TRBJ2-3	TRBV4-3	.	CASSQVPGSTDTQYF	TGCGCCAGCAGCCAAGTGCCGGGGAGCACAGATACGCAGTATTTT
TRBJ1-2	TRBV9	TRBD1	CASSVDRGYGYTF	TGTGCCAGCAGCGTGGACAGGGGCTATGGCTACACCTTC
TRBJ2-3	TRBV5-1	.	CASSSSTGRTDTQYF	TGCGCCAGCAGCTCCTCGACAGGCCGCACAGATACGCAGTATTTT
TRBJ2-5	TRBV11-3	TRBD2	CASSPAGTSVETQYF	TGTGCCAGCAGCCCCGCCGGGACTAGCGTGGAGACCCAGTACTTC
TRBJ2-4	TRBV5-5	TRBD1	CASSRDSSLGNIQYF	TGTGCCAGCAGCAGGGACAGCTCTCTTGGAAACATTCAGTACTTC
TRBJ1-1	TRBV7-9	.	CASSLGLDTSMNTEAFF	TGTGCCAGCAGCTTAGGCTTGGACACGTCGATGAACACTGAAGCTTTCTTT
TRBJ2-7	TRBV4-2	.	CASSQRGTYEQYF	TGTGCCAGCAGCCAAAGAGGGACCTACGAGCAGTACTTC
TRBJ2-7	TRBV27	TRBD2	CASRRPGLAVEQYF	TGTGCCAGCAGACGACCGGGACTAGCGGTCGAGCAGTACTTC
TRBJ2-2	TRBV4-2	.	CASSQGETLRSGELFF	TGTGCCAGCAGCCAAGGTGAAACTCTGAGGTCCGGGGAGCTGTTTTTT
TRBJ2-7	TRBV4-3	TRBD2	CASSQEVAGYEQYF	TGCGCCAGCAGCCAAGAGGTAGCGGGGTACGAGCAGTACTTC